What follows describes a single TCR beta chain. What it recognizes is unknown. This sample was included in a study of cytomegalovirus exposure and HLA in healthy donors. The study, taken as a whole, reports: In a later analysis, TCR association rates varied by HLA locus: DRB1 most, HLA-C fewest. Three of the chains that were CMV-associated were confirmed in vitro to be specific for CMV antigens. Cytomegalovirus-associated TCR beta chains were listed, numbering roughly 150.

With 60 Vbeta and 13 Jbeta primers, the PCR was carried out. Libraries were prepared by immunoSEQ multiplex PCR; TCRdb keeps only in-frame clonotypes and omits some of them. The sample contains 100,000 to 120,000 clones, over 55% of which appear only once. This CDR3 region has 15 residues. Germline V gene sequence: CDR1 SGHNT, CDR2 YYREEE (reference sequence). The V gene lost 5 bases and the J gene lost 6 bases, with 19 bases spanning the gap. The TCR comes from a man younger than 35 in good health and CMV-seropositive. The sample comprised PBMCs. V usage is TRBV5-4 and J usage is TRBJ2-3; possibly TRBD2 for D (6 bases). In DNA form, the CDR3 reads TGTGCCAGCAGTAAGAGCGGGTCTGGTTACGATACGCAGTATTTT. Translated: CASSKSGSGYDTQYF. The entire variable domain, with the rest obtained from reference TRBV5-4 and TRBJ2-3, is as follows: ETGVTQSPTHLIKTRGQQVTLRCSSQSGHNTVSWYQQALGQGPQFIFQYYREEENGRGNFPPRFSGLQFPNYSSELNVNALELDDSALYLCASSKSGSGYDTQYFGPGTRLTVL.